The rows below give T cell receptor beta chains drawn from one sample of a study of blood T cell repertoires in COVID-19. Sequencing was performed with immunoSEQ multiplex PCR; in TCRdb, only in-frame clones are kept and a portion is missing. The table has about 240,000 clones, 82% seen once; the top ten hold over 3.5%. Sequencing used peripheral blood. The receptor source for this set is a woman aged 70-85 years with acute or convalescent COVID-19. Each CDR3 is given with its conserved first and last residue. Each record gives: J gene, clone size, D gene, V gene, CDR3 protein, CDR3 DNA. D genes are given only for firm matches. Rows give clone size only sometimes, using once, few, many, or a class for an expanded clone.

>TRBJ2-7|NA|TRBD2|TRBV5-5
CASSKPGTSSYEQYF
TGTGCCAGCAGCAAACCCGGGACTAGCTCCTACGAGCAGTACTTC
>TRBJ1-1|NA|NA|TRBV19
CASSISWWRGRRSGENTEAFF
TGTGCCAGTAGTATTTCTTGGTGGAGGGGTCGACGTTCAGGTGAAAACACTGAAGCTTTCTTT
>TRBJ1-1|NA|NA|TRBV7-2
CASSLRAGAGTEAFF
TGTGCCAGCAGCTTAAGGGCAGGGGCAGGCACTGAAGCTTTCTTT
>TRBJ1-1|NA|NA|TRBV12-3/TRBV12-4
CASSPLVNTEAFF
TGTGCCAGCAGTCCCCTCGTCAACACTGAAGCTTTCTTT
>TRBJ1-3|NA|TRBD1|TRBV29-1
CSARDQGAINGNTIYF
TGCAGCGCCCGGGATCAGGGGGCAATCAATGGAAACACCATATATTTT
>TRBJ2-1|NA|NA|TRBV11-2
CASSPIGNSYNEQFF
TGTGCCAGCAGCCCGATCGGGAACTCCTACAATGAGCAGTTCTTC
>TRBJ1-2|once|TRBD1|TRBV3-1/TRBV3-2
CASSQRDRGGDGYTF
TGTGCCAGCAGCCAGAGGGACAGGGGAGGCGATGGCTACACCTTC
>TRBJ2-1|NA|TRBD2|TRBV2
CASRRTSGGPSNEQFF
TGTGCCAGCAGGCGCACTAGCGGGGGGCCGAGTAACGAGCAGTTCTTC
>TRBJ2-1|NA|NA|TRBV24-1
CATLGLDNEQFF
TGTGCCACCTTGGGACTGGACAATGAGCAGTTCTTC
>TRBJ1-5|NA|NA|TRBV19
CASTPRGLSNQPQHF
TGTGCCAGTACCCCGAGGGGACTAAGCAATCAGCCCCAGCATTTT
>TRBJ1-4|NA|NA|TRBV12-3/TRBV12-4
CASSLFGEKLFF
TGTGCCAGCAGTTTGTTCGGGGAAAAACTGTTTTTT
>TRBJ2-7|NA|TRBD1|TRBV10-3
CAISATGTVLSYEQYF
TGTGCCATCAGCGCGACCGGGACAGTTCTCTCCTACGAGCAGTACTTC
>TRBJ1-6|NA|NA|TRBV18
CASSRDTLSPLHF
TGTGCCAGCTCACGGGACACTCTGTCGCCCCTCCACTTT
>TRBJ1-2|NA|NA|TRBV18
CASSPIGGPYGYTF
TGTGCCAGCTCACCAATTGGCGGGCCCTATGGCTACACCTTC
>TRBJ1-2|NA|NA|TRBV5-4
CTTEKTGIYGYTF
TGTACCACCGAGAAGACAGGAATCTATGGCTACACCTTC
>TRBJ2-6|NA|NA|TRBV18
CASSPSGGTSGANVLTF
TGTGCCAGCTCACCATCCGGGGGAACCTCTGGGGCCAACGTCCTGACTTTC
>TRBJ1-1|NA|NA|TRBV4-2
CASSQAEKGTEAFF
TGTGCCAGCAGCCAAGCGGAAAAGGGGACTGAAGCTTTCTTT
>TRBJ1-5|NA|TRBD1|TRBV11-2
CASKGQGGNQPQHF
TGTGCCAGCAAGGGACAGGGAGGCAATCAGCCCCAGCATTTT
>TRBJ1-2|NA|TRBD1|TRBV5-4
CASSHRGSYGYTF
TGTGCCAGCAGCCACAGGGGGAGCTATGGCTACACCTTC
>TRBJ2-7|NA|NA|TRBV7-9
CASSLTGTGAYEQYF
TGTGCCAGCAGCCTCACCGGGACTGGGGCCTACGAGCAGTACTTC
>TRBJ2-7|NA|NA|TRBV12-3/TRBV12-4
CASGLGRSYEQYF
TGTGCCAGCGGCCTGGGGCGATCCTACGAGCAGTACTTC
>TRBJ2-3|once|NA|TRBV28
CASSLIRDSQTQYF
TGTGCCAGCAGTTTAATCCGAGACAGCCAAACGCAGTATTTT
>TRBJ1-2|NA|NA|TRBV30
CAWTLREGRNYGYTF
TGTGCCTGGACCCTCAGGGAGGGCCGCAACTATGGCTACACCTTC
>TRBJ2-3|NA|TRBD2|TRBV11-3
CASSGRGSMTDTQYF
TGTGCCAGCAGCGGGCGGGGGAGTATGACAGATACGCAGTATTTT
>TRBJ1-3|NA|NA|TRBV10-3
CAISGRIEGNTIYF
TGTGCCATCAGTGGCAGGATCGAGGGAAACACCATATATTTT
>TRBJ1-5|NA|NA|TRBV6-5
CASSQGADYQPQHF
TGTGCCAGTTCACAGGGCGCGGATTATCAGCCCCAGCATTTT
>TRBJ1-2|NA|NA|TRBV25-1
CASSDGALRHGYTF
TGTGCCAGCAGTGATGGGGCACTGAGACATGGCTACACCTTC
>TRBJ2-7|NA|TRBD2|TRBV11-3
CASSLDGGTSGKLYEQYF
TGTGCCAGCAGCTTAGACGGAGGGACTAGCGGAAAACTCTACGAGCAGTACTTC
>TRBJ1-2|NA|TRBD1|TRBV3-1/TRBV3-2
CASSFDRAANYGYTF
TGTGCCAGCAGCTTTGACAGGGCAGCTAACTATGGCTACACCTTC
>TRBJ1-3|many|TRBD1|TRBV19
CASNAGTEINTIYF
TGTGCCAGTAACGCCGGGACAGAAATAAACACCATATATTTT
>TRBJ1-5|few|TRBD1|TRBV2
CASSDRGLDNQPQHF
TGTGCCAGCAGTGACAGGGGGCTTGACAATCAGCCCCAGCATTTT
>TRBJ2-5|NA|NA|TRBV5-1
CASNRGSYQETQYF
TGCGCCAGCAATAGGGGCTCGTACCAAGAGACCCAGTACTTC
>TRBJ1-1|NA|NA|TRBV3-1/TRBV3-2
CASSPREVEAFF
TGTGCCAGCAGCCCCAGGGAGGTTGAAGCTTTCTTT
>TRBJ1-1|few|TRBD1|TRBV7-2
CASSLGDRRNTEAFF
TGTGCCAGCAGCTTGGGGGACAGGCGGAACACTGAAGCTTTCTTT
>TRBJ2-1|NA|NA|TRBV4-3
CASSQGSGNNEQFF
TGCGCCAGCAGCCAAGGGAGCGGCAACAATGAGCAGTTCTTC
>TRBJ1-1|NA|NA|TRBV7-9
CASGVWLTKAFF
TGTGCCAGCGGAGTTTGGTTAACAAAAGCTTTCTTT
>TRBJ1-1|NA|NA|TRBV9
CASSGRGIQENTEAFF
TGTGCCAGCAGCGGGAGGGGAATACAGGAGAACACTGAAGCTTTCTTT
>TRBJ1-6|NA|TRBD1|TRBV6-5
CASSYGTGSGSPLHF
TGTGCCAGCAGTTATGGGACAGGGTCGGGATCACCCCTCCACTTT
>TRBJ1-5|many|NA|TRBV2
CASSGFGQFYSNQPQHF
TGTGCCAGCAGTGGTTTTGGACAGTTTTATAGCAATCAGCCCCAGCATTTT
>TRBJ1-2|once|NA|TRBV21-1
CASSNPTQGWVYGYTF
TGTGCCAGCAGCAACCCGACACAGGGGTGGGTCTATGGCTACACCTTC
>TRBJ1-2|NA|NA|TRBV4-3
CASSQVGGPIYGYTF
TGCGCCAGCAGCCAAGTGGGGGGTCCAATCTATGGCTACACCTTC
>TRBJ1-6|NA|TRBD1|TRBV10-3
CAISREGQNSPLHF
TGTGCCATCAGCCGAGAGGGACAGAATTCACCCCTCCACTTT
>TRBJ1-6|NA|TRBD1|TRBV4-1
CASSQSDRGNSPLHF
TGCGCCAGCAGCCAGTCCGACAGGGGAAATTCACCCCTCCACTTT
>TRBJ1-2|NA|TRBD1|TRBV30
CASSRDSSSYGYTF
TGTGCCTCCTCACGGGACAGCTCCTCCTATGGCTACACCTTC
>TRBJ1-2|NA|NA|TRBV7-9
CASSLSGTARGYGYTF
TGTGCCAGCAGCTTAAGTGGGACGGCGCGGGGTTATGGCTACACCTTC
>TRBJ1-2|NA|TRBD1|TRBV7-2
CASSLAQTGNYGYTF
TGTGCCAGCAGCTTAGCTCAGACAGGGAATTATGGCTACACCTTC
>TRBJ2-2|few|NA|TRBV7-2
CASSWGGSGRTGELFF
TGTGCCAGCAGCTGGGGTGGGAGCGGAAGAACCGGGGAGCTGTTTTTT
>TRBJ1-6|NA|TRBD1|TRBV28
CASSTSTGDASHF
TGTGCCAGCAGTACATCGACAGGGGATGCCTCCCACTTT
>TRBJ2-1|NA|NA|TRBV2
CASSAIRDNYNEQFF
TGTGCCAGCAGCGCGATCCGGGACAATTACAATGAGCAGTTCTTC
>TRBJ2-7|NA|NA|TRBV5-6
CASSLGQGMYEQYF
TGTGCCAGCAGCTTGGGGCAGGGTATGTACGAGCAGTACTTC
>TRBJ2-3|NA|NA|TRBV7-9
CASSRLGGASTDTQYF
TGTGCCAGCAGCCGATTAGGGGGGGCTAGCACAGATACGCAGTATTTT
>TRBJ2-1|NA|TRBD2|TRBV6-6
CASSWTSGGGNEQFF
TGTGCCAGCAGTTGGACTAGCGGGGGGGGCAATGAGCAGTTCTTC
>TRBJ1-1|NA|NA|TRBV6-6
CASSYHSSAGNTEAFF
TGTGCCAGCAGTTATCACTCGTCGGCAGGGAACACTGAAGCTTTCTTT
>TRBJ1-1|NA|NA|TRBV27
CASSPPGMNTEAFF
TGTGCCAGCAGTCCCCCGGGGATGAACACTGAAGCTTTCTTT